Below, 26 T cell receptor beta chains from the same sample are listed, as sequenced in a study of T cell changes during pregnancy in multiple sclerosis. Clones were read by immunoSEQ multiplex PCR, and TCRdb kept only the in-frame ones, dropping some. This table has about 20,000 clones, 70% to 90% appearing once. Sequenced here: CD8+ T cells from peripheral blood mononuclear cells, sampled in the second trimester of pregnancy. The receptor source for this set is a female donor in good health, enrolled as a control in a pregnancy study.

By share, this clone counts as medium-sized (0.01 to 0.1%). V usage is TRBV7-2 and J usage is TRBJ2-7; D remains ambiguous. This CDR3 has 12 amino acids. CDR1 is SGHTA, CDR2 FQGNSA, per germline. Deletions cut 3 bases from V and 5 bases from J, with 8 bases between. CDR3 region: CASSFTRDEQYF. CDR3 sequence (DNA): TGTGCCAGCAGCTTCACACGGGACGAGCAGTACTTC.

DNA for the CDR3: TGTGCCAGCACCGAGGGAATTAACTATGGCTACACCTTC. Amino acid sequence: CASTEGINYGYTF. The rearrangement uses TRBV7-2 and TRBJ1-2; no clear D gene. The CDR3 has 13 amino acids. Trimming removed 7 bases at V and 1 base at J, with 10 bases between. Germline V gives CDR1 SGHTA, CDR2 FQGNSA. The variable domain in full, with the rest retrieved from reference TRBV7-2 and TRBJ1-2, is GAGVSQSPSNKVTEKGKDVELRCDPISGHTALYWYRQSLGQGLEFLIYFQGNSAPDKSGLPSDRFSAERTGGSVSTLTIQRTQQEDSAVYLCASTEGINYGYTFGSGTRLTVV.

This chain connects TRBV2 to TRBJ2-3; 8 bases are a match to TRBD1. The CDR3 consists of 14 residues. V shed 4 bases, J shed 3 bases, and the junction held 3 bases outside the gene matches. CDR1 and CDR2 (germline): SNHLY, FYNNEI. In DNA, the CDR3 is TGTGCCAGCAGTGGGACAGGGTGGACAGATACGCAGTATTTT. Amino acid sequence: CASSGTGWTDTQYF. Based on the CDR3 plus reference TRBV2 and TRBJ2-3, the full variable domain is EPEVTQTPSHQVTQMGQEVILRCVPISNHLYFYWYRQILGQKVEFLVSFYNNEISEKSEIFDDQFSVERPDGSNFTLKIRSTKLEDSAMYFCASSGTGWTDTQYFGPGTRLTVL.

The chain couples TRBV7-9 to TRBJ2-5; 7 bases agree with TRBD2. Germline V lookup: CDR1 SEHNR, CDR2 FQNEAQ (reference sequence). The CDR3 sequence is 14 residues long. V dropped 3 bases and J dropped 3; count of bases not matched to a gene: 4. DNA of the CDR3: TGTGCCAGCAGCTTTTTCGCGGGAGAAGAGACCCAGTACTTC. This encodes CASSFFAGEETQYF. Combining the CDR3 with reference TRBV7-9 and TRBJ2-5 gives the whole variable domain DTGVSQNPRHKITKRGQNVTFRCDPISEHNRLYWYRQTLGQGPEFLTYFQNEAQLEKSRLLSDRFSAERPKGSFSTLEIQRTEQGDSAMYLCASSFFAGEETQYFGPGTRLLVL.

This chain uses TRBV5-6 with TRBJ2-5; 8 bases map to TRBD1. The CDR3 contains 13 residues. Germline CDR1 and CDR2: SGHDT and YYEEEE. Trimming cost V 4 bases and J 3 bases; bases outside gene matches: 2. CDR3 sequence reads: CASSATGEETQYF. In nucleotides, the CDR3 is TGTGCCAGCAGCGCGACAGGGGAAGAGACCCAGTACTTC. Filled out from reference TRBV5-6 and TRBJ2-5, the complete variable domain reads DAGVTQSPTHLIKTRGQQVTLRCSPKSGHDTVSWYQQALGQGPQFIFQYYEEEERQRGNFPDRFSGHQFPNYSSELNVNALLLGDSALYLCASSATGEETQYFGPGTRLLVL.

The rearrangement uses TRBV7-9 and TRBJ2-5, with 12 bases fitting TRBD2. V was pared by 1 base and J by 4 bases, with 4 bases of the junction left unmatched. CDR3 length: 16 amino acids. Looked up from germline, CDR1 is SEHNR and CDR2 is FQNEAQ (reference sequence). The CDR3 bases are TGTGCCAGCAGCTTAGGTCCACTAGCGGGAGGAGAGACCCAGTACTTC. Its translation: CASSLGPLAGGETQYF.

The CDR3 region has the DNA TGCGCCAGCAGCTCACCGGGACAGGGGGCCACTTTGGTACGGAATGAGCAGTTCTTC. It specifies CASSSPGQGATLVRNEQFF. The genes are TRBV5-1 and TRBJ2-1; 12 bases map to TRBD1. After removal of 3 bases from V and 7 bases from J, the junction contained 17 bases not matched to a gene. The CDR3 is 19 residues long. CDR1 and CDR2 (germline): SGHRS, YFSETQ.

This chain uses TRBV5-6 with TRBJ2-5, with D uncertain. CDR1 is SGHDT and CDR2 is YYEEEE in the germline V gene. This CDR3 region has 13 residues. Trimming took off 0 bases at V and 0 bases at J, with 3 bases between the two ends. As DNA, the CDR3 is TGTGCCAGCAGCTTGGTAGACCAAGAGACCCAGTACTTC. It specifies CASSLVDQETQYF.

The chain joins TRBV20-1 to TRBJ2-1; D is unresolved. Germline V lookup: CDR1 DFQATT, CDR2 SNEGSKA (reference sequence). V was cut by 6 bases and J by 2 bases, with 5 bases left in between. CDR3 size: 11 residues. CDR3: CSAPTYNEQFF. The CDR3 nucleotides are TGCAGTGCCCCTACCTACAATGAGCAGTTCTTC.

The rearrangement uses TRBV4-3 and TRBJ2-1, with 10 nucleotides matching TRBD2. This CDR3 region has 14 residues. V gave up 2 bases and J gave up 7 bases; unmatched junction bases: 2. Germline V gene data show CDR1 as LGHNA and CDR2 as YSLEER. CDR3 in amino acids: CASSQISGRNEQFF. DNA of the CDR3: TGCGCCAGCAGCCAAATTAGCGGGAGGAATGAGCAGTTCTTC.

The chain is built from TRBV6-1 and TRBJ2-1; a possible D gene is TRBD1 (5 bases). The CDR3 is 16 residues long. The germline V and J ends were trimmed by 0 bases and 8 bases, with 17 bases remaining between them. Germline CDR1 and CDR2: MNHNS and SASEGT. CDR3 nucleotide sequence: TGTGCCAGCAGTGAAGCCTTAGGACAAGGTGGCGATGAGCAGTTCTTC. Protein product: CASSEALGQGGDEQFF.

The rearrangement joins TRBV10-2 to TRBJ1-6; maybe TRBD1 (6 bases). CDR1 is WSHSY, CDR2 SAAADI, per germline. This CDR3 is 20 amino acids long. V gave up 3 bases and J gave up 0 bases, with 21 bases separating them. The CDR3 loop is CASSDLPRDISSSYNSPLHF. The CDR3 bases are TGCGCCAGCAGTGATCTCCCAAGGGACATTTCGAGCTCCTATAATTCACCCCTCCACTTT.

This chain connects TRBV6-1 to TRBJ2-6, with a weak D call TRBD1 (6 bases). Germline V gene lookup returns CDR1 MNHNS and CDR2 SASEGT. The CDR3 has 15 residues. V gave up 4 bases and J gave up 4 bases, with 11 bases separating them. The CDR3 region is CASSVAGDGANVLTF. CDR3 DNA sequence: TGTGCCAGCAGTGTTGCAGGGGACGGGGCCAACGTCCTGACTTTC.

The chain recombines TRBV6-5 with TRBJ1-2; D may be TRBD1 (6 bases). Per germline, CDR1 MNHEY and CDR2 SVGAGI. Trimming stripped 11 bases from V and 1 base from J, with 20 bases between. The CDR3 is 15 residues long. The CDR3 bases are TGTGCCGGCAAACACCCCACGGACAGTAACTATGGCTACACCTTC. Protein: CAGKHPTDSNYGYTF.

V gene TRBV6-1 combines with J gene TRBJ2-7, with 8 bases matching TRBD1. This CDR3 contains 15 residues. Germline V gene lookup returns CDR1 MNHNS and CDR2 SASEGT. V gave up 1 base and J gave up 1 base; unmatched junction bases: 3. The CDR3 here is CASSEGGTGSYEQYF. CDR3 DNA: TGTGCCAGCAGTGAAGGTGGGACAGGATCCTACGAGCAGTACTTC.

This clone was seen only once. The rearrangement joins TRBV11-3 to TRBJ2-7; a possible D gene is TRBD2 (5 bases). The germline V gene encodes CDR1 SGHNT and CDR2 YENEEA. Trimming stripped 4 bases from V and 1 base from J, with 5 bases between. The CDR3 has 12 residues. In DNA, the CDR3 is TGTGCCAGCAGCTCGGGGTCCTACGAGCAGTACTTC. Translated, it gives CASSSGSYEQYF.

V usage is TRBV15 and J usage is TRBJ1-1, with a possible D match to TRBD1 (6 bases). This CDR3 has 15 residues. Looked up from germline, CDR1 is LNHNV and CDR2 is YYDKDF (reference sequence). V was clipped by 0 bases and J by 4 bases, with 12 bases between them. The CDR3 spells CATSRDGQKGTEAFF. CDR3 in DNA: TGTGCCACCAGCAGAGATGGACAGAAGGGCACTGAAGCTTTCTTT.

The V gene is TRBV27, the J gene TRBJ2-7; 7 bases map to TRBD1. This CDR3 has 13 amino acids. With 3 bases clipped from V and 1 base from J, the junction kept 0 bases outside the gene matches. Germline values: CDR1 MNHEY, CDR2 SMNVEV (reference sequence). CDR3 nucleotides: TGTGCCAGCAGTTTGGGACAGTCCTACGAGCAGTACTTC. This sequence encodes CASSLGQSYEQYF.

CDR3 in amino acids: CASSLSTGANVLTF. Here the CDR3 DNA reads TGTGCCAGCAGCTTGAGTACTGGGGCCAACGTCCTGACTTTC. The J gene is TRBJ2-6, the V gene TRBV7-9, with no clear D. Trimming removed 3 bases at V and 2 bases at J, with 5 bases between. The CDR3 sequence is 14 residues long. CDR1 SEHNR and CDR2 FQNEAQ come from the germline V gene (reference sequence). Using reference TRBV7-9 and TRBJ2-6 for the parts outside the CDR3, the full variable domain is DTGVSQNPRHKITKRGQNVTFRCDPISEHNRLYWYRQTLGQGPEFLTYFQNEAQLEKSRLLSDRFSAERPKGSFSTLEIQRTEQGDSAMYLCASSLSTGANVLTFGAGSRLTVL.

V usage is TRBV28 and J usage is TRBJ2-1; 9 nucleotides line up with TRBD1. Germline V gene lookup returns CDR1 MDHEN and CDR2 SYDVKM. This CDR3 spans 17 amino acids. After removal of 3 bases from V and 7 bases from J, the junction contained 13 bases not matched to a gene. The CDR3 DNA reads as TGTGCCAGCAGTTTCCCCCGACAGGGGGGTTCCAATAATGAGCAGTTCTTC. It yields the protein CASSFPRQGGSNNEQFF.

This rearrangement joins TRBV28 to TRBJ1-5; unclear D gene. Trimming shortened V by 3 bases and J by 9 bases, and 15 bases separated the two germline ends. Germline V gene lookup returns CDR1 MDHEN and CDR2 SYDVKM. There are 14 residues in the CDR3. The CDR3 protein is CASSFERPRRPQHF. As DNA, the CDR3 is TGTGCCAGCAGTTTTGAGCGGCCCAGGAGGCCCCAGCATTTT.

This chain links TRBV7-3 with TRBJ2-1, with unresolved D. From germline, CDR1 is SGHTA and CDR2 FQGTGA. The CDR3 has 12 residues. V lost 3 bases to trimming and J lost 6 bases, with 6 bases between them. The CDR3 DNA sequence: TGTGCCAGCAGCTTCGGGTCCAATGAGCAGTTCTTC. Translating gives CASSFGSNEQFF.

This chain links TRBV6-4 with TRBJ2-1, with 15 bases aligning to TRBD2. The trim removed 4 bases at V and 4 bases at J, leaving 8 bases unmatched. The CDR3 sequence is 18 residues long. CDR1 is MRHNA, CDR2 SNTAGT, per germline. The CDR3 DNA sequence: TGTGCCAGCAGTGTCGACGGACTAGCGGGAGGGGGTTACAATGAGCAGTTCTTC. Protein sequence: CASSVDGLAGGGYNEQFF.

The chain has TRBV6-6 and TRBJ2-7; no clear D gene. The CDR3 covers 12 residues. Germline CDR1 and CDR2: MNHNY and SVGAGI (reference sequence). Between the trimmed V and J ends, which lost 2 bases and 7 bases, there was a span of 9 bases. The CDR3 region is CASSYTQVEQYF. As DNA, the CDR3 is TGTGCCAGCAGTTACACGCAGGTGGAGCAGTACTTC.

This clone was recorded only once. The chain joins TRBV2 to TRBJ1-5; 9 bases agree with TRBD1. The CDR3 covers 17 residues. Germline CDR1 is SNHLY and CDR2 is FYNNEI. Germline trimming cut 1 base from V and 2 bases from J; bases unmatched to any gene: 6. CDR3 sequence (DNA): TGTGCCAGCAGTGAAGTTACAGGGGGCGGTGGCAATCAGCCCCAGCATTTT. This gives the protein CASSEVTGGGGNQPQHF.

The gene calls are TRBV30 and TRBJ2-7, with 7 positions matching TRBD1. Per the germline V gene, CDR1 is GTSNPN and CDR2 is SVGIG (reference sequence). CDR3 size: 13 residues. CDR3 sequence (DNA): TGTGCTCTTGACCAACAGGGGTCCTACGAGCAGTACTTC. Amino acids: CALDQQGSYEQYF.